These 14 T cell receptor beta chains share one sample of origin, sequenced in a study of T cell responses to AZD1222 COVID-19 vaccine. Sequencing used immunoSEQ multiplex PCR; TCRdb keeps in-frame clones, though not all of them. The sample yields 50,000 to 65,000 clones, roughly 89% seen once. The material was peripheral blood, obtained 28 days after the second AZD1222 dose. The receptor source for this set is an adult who received the AZD1222 COVID-19 vaccine.

This sequence joins TRBV7-3 and TRBJ1-2, with 8 bases aligning to TRBD1. Germline V CDR1 and CDR2: SGHTA, FQGTGA. The CDR3 extends over 19 amino acids. Unmatched junction bases numbered 23, after V lost 3 bases and J lost 8 bases. DNA for the CDR3: TGTGCCAGCAGCTTTCCCGGCGGTCGACAGGGGAAGGAGACAAGAGGCTACACCTTC. It yields the protein CASSFPGGRQGKETRGYTF.

In its sample, this clone was seen once. The genes are TRBV5-1 and TRBJ2-5; TRBD2 agrees at 9 bases. Trimming took 0 bases from V and 5 from J; bases not matched to a gene: 8. Germline V gives CDR1 SGHRS, CDR2 YFSETQ. The CDR3 sequence is 16 residues long. CDR3 sequence reads: CASSLGVAGDVETQYF. The CDR3 DNA reads as TGCGCCAGCAGCTTGGGGGTAGCGGGAGATGTGGAGACCCAGTACTTC.

The chain joins TRBV5-6 to TRBJ2-4, with TRBD2 matching over 8 bases. Germline CDR1 is SGHDT and CDR2 is YYEEEE. The CDR3 contains 16 residues. V dropped 7 bases and J dropped 0; count of bases not matched to a gene: 9. The chain's CDR3 is CASGWRGALAKNIQYF. DNA of the CDR3: TGTGCCAGCGGGTGGCGGGGGGCCCTAGCCAAAAACATTCAGTACTTC.

This chain connects TRBV5-4 to TRBJ1-6, with a tentative D call TRBD1 (6 bases). Germline loops: CDR1 SGHNT, CDR2 YYREEE (reference sequence). V was trimmed by 4 bases and J by 6 bases, leaving 14 bases between them. This CDR3 comprises 15 residues. The CDR3: CASSPCRQVNSPLHF. As DNA, the CDR3 is TGTGCCAGCAGCCCTTGCCGACAGGTTAATTCACCCCTCCACTTT.

The chain uses TRBV28 and TRBJ2-2; no reliable D call. V lost 5 bases to trimming and J lost 5 bases, with 15 bases between them. The V gene's germline CDR1 is MDHEN and CDR2 SYDVKM. The CDR3 has 15 amino acids. This CDR3 reads CASSKPPEKTGELFF. The CDR3 coding sequence is TGTGCCAGCAGTAAACCCCCTGAAAAGACCGGGGAGCTGTTTTTT.

The V gene is TRBV7-3, the J gene TRBJ1-1; D is possibly TRBD1 (5 bases). The CDR3 loop spans 15 amino acids. Per germline, CDR1 SGHTA and CDR2 FQGTGA. Trimming removed 5 bases from V and 1 base from J, with 14 bases in between. The CDR3 sequence is CASSIFAGRNTEAFF. The CDR3 coding sequence is TGTGCCAGCAGCATATTCGCGGGGCGGAACACTGAAGCTTTCTTT.

This chain joins TRBV28 and TRBJ1-1; D unresolved. CDR3 length: 15 amino acids. The germline V gene has CDR1 MDHEN and CDR2 SYDVKM. V was shortened by 7 bases and J by 0 bases, with 15 bases between the two germline ends. The CDR3 nucleotides read TGTGCCAGCACCCTTGGGCTAAAGGTGAACACTGAAGCTTTCTTT. Translation gives CASTLGLKVNTEAFF.

The gene calls are TRBV19 and TRBJ1-4; possible D gene TRBD1, 5 bases. Germline lookup yields CDR1 LNHDA and CDR2 SQIVND (reference sequence). CDR3 length equals 14 residues. The V end was cut by 7 bases, the J end by 4 bases, with 13 bases between. In nucleotides, the CDR3 is TGTGCCAGTACCTCCCGGGGCAGTAATGAAAAACTGTTTTTT. This codes for CASTSRGSNEKLFF. Looking up the rest from reference TRBV19 and TRBJ1-4 gives the full variable domain: DGGITQSPKYLFRKEGQNVTLSCEQNLNHDAMYWYRQDPGQGLRLIYYSQIVNDFQKGDIAEGYSVSREKKESFPLTVTSAQKNPTAFYLCASTSRGSNEKLFFGSGTQLSVL.

The CDR3 nucleotides are TGTGCCAGCAGCTCACCGGTCCCCACCGGGGAGCTGTTTTTT. Translation gives CASSSPVPTGELFF. V usage is TRBV7-8 and J usage is TRBJ2-2; D remains unclear. Germline V gene sequence: CDR1 SGHVS, CDR2 FQNEAQ. V was trimmed by 4 bases and J by 4 bases, leaving 10 bases between them. This CDR3 region has 14 residues.

The gene calls are TRBV30 and TRBJ1-1; D is possibly TRBD1 (6 bases). V lost 0 bases to trimming and J lost 0 bases, with 14 bases between them. CDR3 length equals 16 residues. The germline gives CDR1 GTSNPN, CDR2 SVGIG (reference sequence). The CDR3 loop reads CAWSVRAGVMNTEAFF. As DNA, the CDR3 is TGTGCCTGGAGTGTAAGGGCAGGGGTGATGAACACTGAAGCTTTCTTT.

CDR3 sequence: CASSQDKTSGIGGVKTQYF. CDR3 coding DNA: TGTGCCAGCAGCCAAGATAAGACTAGCGGGATCGGTGGTGTGAAGACCCAGTACTTC. The V call is TRBV14, the J call TRBJ2-5, with TRBD2 matching 11 bases. Per germline, CDR1 SGHDN and CDR2 FVKESK. The CDR3 length is 19 residues. V shed 0 bases, J shed 6 bases, and the junction held 15 bases outside the gene matches.

The chain uses TRBV7-2 and TRBJ2-7; D gene unclear. Germline CDR1 reads SGHTA; CDR2 reads FQGNSA. The CDR3 is 14 amino acids. V lost 5 bases and J lost 4, with 15 bases in between. CDR3 sequence: CASSPPKTPYEQYF. CDR3 sequence (DNA): TGTGCCAGCAGCCCCCCCAAAACCCCTTACGAGCAGTACTTC.

This rearrangement joins TRBV7-9 to TRBJ2-2; D might be TRBD1 (5 bases). Trimming removed 0 bases from V and 6 bases from J, with 11 bases in between. The CDR3 sequence is 15 residues long. Per the germline V gene, CDR1 is SEHNR and CDR2 is FQNEAQ (reference sequence). CDR3 loop: CASSLAGPVSGELFF. The DNA of the CDR3 is TGTGCCAGCAGCTTAGCGGGGCCTGTCTCCGGGGAGCTGTTTTTT.

This chain connects TRBV28 to TRBJ2-5; D is undetermined. CDR3 length: 13 residues. Germline loops: CDR1 MDHEN, CDR2 SYDVKM. V dropped 5 bases and J dropped 0 bases, with 7 bases sitting between them. CDR3 DNA: TGTGCCAGCAGTCGGGCGGACCAAGAGACCCAGTACTTC. Its protein is CASSRADQETQYF.